This T cell receptor (beta chain) appears in the sequencing data of a study of blood T cell repertoires in COVID-19. The wider study: Material from acute and convalescent COVID-19 was sourced from the United States, Italy and Spain. The cDNA or gDNA used as material had been derived from T cells, B-cell-depleted T cells, or PBMCs.

The V end lost 4 bases, the J end lost 5 bases, and 17 bases lay between the germline ends. Germline V gene data show CDR1 as LGHDT and CDR2 as YNNKEL (reference sequence). This CDR3 comprises 15 residues. Assay used: immunoSEQ multiplex PCR; TCRdb lists only in-frame clones, some missing. The table includes about half a million clones, 80% to 90% detected once. Material for sequencing was peripheral blood. This TCR was recovered from a human donor in a cohort sampled during active COVID-19. This chain connects TRBV3-1 (or the pseudogene TRBV3-2) to TRBJ1-1, with a possible D match to TRBD1 (6 bases). CDR3: CASSLTQGWETEAFF. The CDR3 nucleotides read TGTGCCAGCAGCCTAACTCAGGGGTGGGAAACTGAAGCTTTCTTT.